The 13 T cell receptor beta chains reported below all come from one sample, sequenced in a study of PD-L1 blockade in urothelial cancer. Repertoires were generated with immunoSEQ multiplex PCR, while TCRdb's copy carries only in-frame clones and drops some. The data show tens of thousands of clones, roughly 80% seen once. Time point described: pretreatment peripheral blood. The sequenced sample was PBMCs, obtained around atezolizumab (anti-PD-L1) treatment. The receptor set was obtained from a man between 50 and 59 years old with urothelial cancer.

This rearrangement joins TRBV5-6 to TRBJ2-2, with 9 bases aligning to TRBD1. Trimming cost V 0 bases and J 5 bases; bases outside gene matches: 2. The CDR3 is 15 residues long. Per germline, CDR1 SGHDT and CDR2 YYEEEE. The CDR3 is CASSLVGQGTGELFF. The CDR3 DNA reads TGTGCCAGCAGCTTGGTGGGACAGGGTACCGGGGAGCTGTTTTTT.

This chain uses TRBV7-9 with TRBJ2-3, with unresolved D. CDR3 length equals 11 residues. CDR1 is SEHNR and CDR2 is FQNEAQ in the germline V gene (reference sequence). The V gene lost 6 bases and the J gene lost 4 bases, with 5 bases spanning the gap. The CDR3 DNA reads TGTGCCAGCAGGGTAGCAGATACGCAGTATTTT. It encodes CASRVADTQYF.

The CDR3 reads CASSDPPGDGYTF. In nucleotides, the CDR3 is TGTGCCAGCAGTGACCCCCCAGGGGATGGCTACACCTTC. The chain carries TRBV6-4 and TRBJ1-2; TRBD1 is a possible D gene (6 bases). This CDR3 is built from 13 residues. Germline CDR1 reads MRHNA; CDR2 reads SNTAGT. Trimming pared 2 bases from V and 6 bases from J, leaving 10 bases between.

This chain links TRBV6-5 with TRBJ2-1; TRBD1 might be the D (5 bases). In germline, CDR1 is MNHEY, CDR2 SVGAGI. Trimming left V 5 bases short and J 7 bases short, with 9 bases between. The CDR3 length is 12 residues. The CDR3 DNA reads as TGTGCCAGCAGTCCGGCAGGGAATGAGCAGTTCTTC. Its translation: CASSPAGNEQFF.

This chain joins TRBV30 and TRBJ2-1; TRBD1 agrees at 7 bases. The CDR3 runs 14 residues. Germline loops: CDR1 GTSNPN, CDR2 SVGIG (reference sequence). V lost 5 bases and J lost 0; bases outside the gene matches: 4. This CDR3 is CAWRDRSSYNEQFF. The CDR3 nucleotides read TGTGCCTGGCGGGACAGAAGCTCCTACAATGAGCAGTTCTTC.

This clone occurred a few times. The rearrangement uses TRBV30 and TRBJ2-5; possible D gene TRBD1, 6 bases. From germline, CDR1 is GTSNPN and CDR2 SVGIG (reference sequence). The CDR3 extends over 13 amino acids. With 3 bases removed from V and 5 bases from J, the gap between germline ends came to 13 bases. The CDR3 loop is CAWSGQSMETQYF. As DNA, the CDR3 is TGTGCCTGGAGCGGACAGTCTATGGAGACCCAGTACTTC. The full variable domain, in which reference TRBV30 and TRBJ2-5 provide the parts outside the CDR3, is SQTIHQWPATLVQPVGSPLSLECTVEGTSNPNLYWYRQAAGRGLQLLFYSVGIGQISSEVPQNLSASRPQDRQFILSSKKLLLSDSGFYLCAWSGQSMETQYFGPGTRLLVL.

V usage is TRBV18 and J usage is TRBJ2-7; 10 positions match TRBD1. Germline loops: CDR1 KGHSH, CDR2 LQKENI. This CDR3 comprises 16 residues. The J segment lost 3 bases and the V segment lost 3 bases, leaving 8 bases of the junction unmatched. The CDR3: CASSPPGTGVGYEQYF. As DNA, the CDR3 is TGTGCCAGCTCACCGCCCGGGACAGGGGTTGGCTACGAGCAGTACTTC.

The CDR3 loop is CASSSRPILNQPQHF. The CDR3 DNA is TGTGCCAGCTCGAGTCGCCCGATTCTCAATCAGCCCCAGCATTTT. The rearrangement links TRBV18 to TRBJ1-5; D is undetermined. CDR1 and CDR2 (germline): KGHSH, LQKENI. V dropped 6 bases and J dropped 3 bases, with 15 bases sitting between them. The CDR3 consists of 15 residues.

This clone was observed once. The chain uses TRBV27 and TRBJ2-1; D may be TRBD1 (6 bases). Germline V gives CDR1 MNHEY, CDR2 SMNVEV (reference sequence). V was pared by 6 bases and J by 6 bases, with 18 bases between. CDR3 size: 15 residues. The CDR3, as DNA: TGTGCCAGCAGCAACCGTAGGGGGTTAGGCAATGAGCAGTTCTTC. Its protein product is CASSNRRGLGNEQFF.

CDR3 bases: TGTGCCAGTAGTATGCTCGGACAGCCTTCCTACGAGCAGTACTTC. Residues: CASSMLGQPSYEQYF. J is TRBJ2-7 and V is TRBV19; D is possibly TRBD1 (6 bases). The CDR3 is made up of 15 amino acids. Trimming removed 3 bases at V and 1 base at J, with 13 bases between. The germline CDR1 and CDR2 sequences are LNHDA and SQIVND (reference sequence). Supplemented by reference TRBV19 and TRBJ2-7, the full variable domain reads DGGITQSPKYLFRKEGQNVTLSCEQNLNHDAMYWYRQDPGQGLRLIYYSQIVNDFQKGDIAEGYSVSREKKESFPLTVTSAQKNPTAFYLCASSMLGQPSYEQYFGPGTRLTVT.

J is TRBJ2-2 and V is TRBV7-6; 11 bases fit TRBD2. Germline V lookup: CDR1 SGHVS, CDR2 FNYEAQ. The V segment lost 5 bases and the J segment 4 bases; nucleotides outside the gene matches: 3. CDR3 length: 15 residues. CDR3 DNA: TGTGCCAGCAGCCCCACTAGCGGGAGCACCGGGGAGCTGTTTTTT. It translates to CASSPTSGSTGELFF.

CDR3 sequence (DNA): TGTGCCAGCAGTCTCTCAGGGTCGGGAGATCAGCCCCAGCATTTT. This encodes CASSLSGSGDQPQHF. The chain has TRBV6-1 and TRBJ1-5, with a weak D call TRBD1 (5 bases). Deletions cut 5 bases from V and 5 bases from J, with 16 bases between. CDR1 and CDR2 (germline): MNHNS, SASEGT. The CDR3 covers 15 residues.

The rearrangement joins TRBV27 to TRBJ1-3, with D perhaps TRBD1 (5 bases). The CDR3 is 15 residues long. V was cut by 3 bases and J by 6 bases, with 15 bases left in between. CDR1 is MNHEY and CDR2 is SMNVEV in the germline V gene (reference sequence). CDR3 loop: CASSLFGREENTIYF. CDR3 DNA sequence: TGTGCCAGCAGTTTGTTTGGCAGGGAGGAAAACACCATATATTTT.